These 15 T cell receptor beta chains came from one sample sequenced in a study of blood T cell repertoires in COVID-19. Assay used: immunoSEQ multiplex PCR; TCRdb lists only in-frame clones, some missing. Here the sample spans 390,000 or so clones, about 86% being singletons. The sequenced sample consisted of PBMCs or T cells enriched from blood (not recorded which). All receptors derive from a woman aged 45 to 65 who had recovered from COVID-19.

This sequence joins TRBV30 and TRBJ1-6; perhaps TRBD1 as D (5 bases). V was cut by 3 bases and J by 12 bases, with 15 bases left in between. The germline V gene has CDR1 GTSNPN and CDR2 SVGIG (reference sequence). The CDR3 consists of 13 residues. The CDR3 region is CAWRPREGLPLHF. DNA for the CDR3: TGTGCCTGGAGACCCAGGGAAGGTTTACCCCTCCACTTT. The full variable domain, completed using reference TRBV30 and TRBJ1-6, is SQTIHQWPATLVQPVGSPLSLECTVEGTSNPNLYWYRQAAGRGLQLLFYSVGIGQISSEVPQNLSASRPQDRQFILSSKKLLLSDSGFYLCAWRPREGLPLHFGNGTRLTVT.

This sequence joins TRBV30 and TRBJ1-6; 8 nucleotides agree with TRBD1. Germline lookup yields CDR1 GTSNPN and CDR2 SVGIG (reference sequence). Trimming removed 2 bases from V and 0 bases from J; junction bases left unmatched: 9. This CDR3 spans 18 amino acids. The CDR3 loop is CAWSSTGGFSSYNSPLHF. CDR3 sequence (DNA): TGTGCCTGGAGTTCTACAGGGGGATTCAGCTCCTATAATTCACCCCTCCACTTT.

The chain carries TRBV7-8 and TRBJ1-2; 10 bases line up with TRBD1. Trimming removed 5 bases from V and 8 bases from J; junction bases left unmatched: 8. The CDR3 has 14 amino acids. The germline V gene has CDR1 SGHVS and CDR2 FQNEAQ. The DNA for the CDR3 is TGTGCCAGCAGCCCGAGCGGACAGGGGGTGGGCTACACCTTC. Its protein is CASSPSGQGVGYTF.

V and J are TRBV4-1 and TRBJ2-1; 14 bases agree with TRBD2. In germline, CDR1 is MGHRA, CDR2 YSYEKL. J was trimmed by 15 bases and V by 1 base; bases with no gene match: 14. The CDR3 sequence is 17 residues long. The CDR3, as DNA: TGCGCCAGCAGCCAAGTTGGTGTACCGGGACTAGCGGGGGCGGCGTTCTTC. Translation gives CASSQVGVPGLAGAAFF.

The chain has TRBV7-9 and TRBJ1-3; D gene ambiguous. Trimming removed 0 bases from V and 2 bases from J, with 8 bases in between. CDR1 SEHNR and CDR2 FQNEAQ come from the germline V gene (reference sequence). The CDR3 length is 15 residues. The CDR3 nucleotides read TGTGCCAGCAGCTTAGCGGGAGGCACTGGAAACACCATATATTTT. Amino acids: CASSLAGGTGNTIYF.

V gene TRBV6-1 combines with J gene TRBJ2-1; perhaps TRBD2 as D (6 bases). Between the trimmed V and J ends, which lost 4 bases and 0 bases, there was a span of 13 bases. Germline values: CDR1 MNHNS, CDR2 SASEGT. CDR3 length: 16 residues. CDR3 DNA sequence: TGTGCCAGCAGTGGCCAGGGACTGAGCTCCTACAATGAGCAGTTCTTC. It encodes CASSGQGLSSYNEQFF.

This chain's CDR3 is CASSYGGVDGYTF. CDR3 nucleotides: TGTGCCAGCAGCTACGGAGGGGTTGATGGCTACACCTTC. This rearrangement joins TRBV13 to TRBJ1-2, with a tentative D call TRBD1 (5 bases). Germline V lookup: CDR1 PRHDT, CDR2 FYEKMQ (reference sequence). V was pared by 4 bases and J by 6 bases, with 12 bases between. The CDR3 consists of 13 residues. The complete variable domain, with remaining parts taken from reference TRBV13 and TRBJ1-2, reads AAGVIQSPRHLIKEKRETATLKCYPIPRHDTVYWYQQGPGQDPQFLISFYEKMQSDKGSIPDRFSAQQFSDYHSELNMSSLELGDSALYFCASSYGGVDGYTFGSGTRLTVV.

The chain employs TRBV29-1 and TRBJ1-1; a possible D gene is TRBD1 (5 bases). V was trimmed by 6 bases and J by 5 bases, leaving 10 bases between them. Germline V lookup: CDR1 SQVTM, CDR2 ANQGSEA. The CDR3 has 11 amino acids. The CDR3 nucleotides read TGCAGCGTGCCCGGGGGAACTGAAGCTTTCTTT. Encoded protein: CSVPGGTEAFF.

This rearrangement joins TRBV19 to TRBJ1-1; perhaps TRBD1 as D (5 bases). The CDR3 length is 13 residues. The V and J ends lost 8 bases and 1 base respectively, with 11 bases between them. CDR1 and CDR2 (germline): LNHDA, SQIVND (reference sequence). This CDR3 reads CASAGSGNTEAFF. The CDR3 DNA reads TGTGCCAGTGCAGGGTCCGGGAACACTGAAGCTTTCTTT. Full variable domain (missing parts from reference TRBV19 and TRBJ1-1): DGGITQSPKYLFRKEGQNVTLSCEQNLNHDAMYWYRQDPGQGLRLIYYSQIVNDFQKGDIAEGYSVSREKKESFPLTVTSAQKNPTAFYLCASAGSGNTEAFFGQGTRLTVV.

The chain links TRBV6-5 to TRBJ1-1, with a tentative D call TRBD1 (5 bases). V lost 6 bases to trimming and J lost 6 bases, with 14 bases between them. The CDR3 consists of 13 residues. Germline V gene sequence: CDR1 MNHEY, CDR2 SVGAGI. CDR3 loop: CASRKGRGPEAFF. The CDR3 DNA follows: TGTGCCAGCAGAAAGGGTAGGGGCCCTGAAGCTTTCTTT.

The chain recombines TRBV7-8 with TRBJ1-2; D possibly corresponds to TRBD1 (6 bases). Looked up from germline, CDR1 is SGHVS and CDR2 is FQNEAQ. This CDR3 contains 13 residues. V dropped 7 bases and J dropped 7 bases, with 16 bases sitting between them. This CDR3 is CASTQGGGFGYTF. The CDR3 DNA follows: TGTGCCAGCACCCAAGGGGGGGGATTTGGCTACACCTTC.

The chain uses TRBV7-9 and TRBJ2-5, with D possibly matching TRBD1 (6 bases). Germline V gene data show CDR1 as SEHNR and CDR2 as FQNEAQ (reference sequence). The CDR3 loop spans 13 amino acids. The ends were cut back, 3 bases at V and 6 bases at J, with 11 bases in the middle. Here the CDR3 reads CASSFPGAQTQYF. The CDR3 coding sequence is TGTGCCAGCAGCTTCCCAGGGGCCCAGACCCAGTACTTC. The full variable domain, in which reference TRBV7-9 and TRBJ2-5 provide the parts outside the CDR3, is DTGVSQNPRHKITKRGQNVTFRCDPISEHNRLYWYRQTLGQGPEFLTYFQNEAQLEKSRLLSDRFSAERPKGSFSTLEIQRTEQGDSAMYLCASSFPGAQTQYFGPGTRLLVL.

J is TRBJ1-1 and V is TRBV6-1; D uncertain. In germline, CDR1 is MNHNS, CDR2 SASEGT. The CDR3 totals 14 residues. Trimming cost V 2 bases and J 8 bases, with 15 bases left between them. The CDR3 protein is CASSEPSVSREAFF. Here the CDR3 DNA reads TGTGCCAGCAGTGAACCGTCCGTATCGCGGGAAGCTTTCTTT.

The V gene is TRBV28, the J gene TRBJ2-7; weak D call: TRBD2 (6 bases). The CDR3 runs to 16 residues. CDR1 MDHEN and CDR2 SYDVKM come from the germline V gene. V gave up 7 bases and J gave up 7 bases, with 26 bases separating them. This CDR3 is CASTTWAERRREEQYF. In DNA, the CDR3 is TGTGCCAGCACTACATGGGCCGAGAGACGGAGGGAAGAGCAGTACTTC. Variable domain in full (rest from reference TRBV28 and TRBJ2-7): DVKVTQSSRYLVKRTGEKVFLECVQDMDHENMFWYRQDPGLGLRLIYFSYDVKMKEKGDIPEGYSVSREKKERFSLILESASTNQTSMYLCASTTWAERRREEQYFGPGTRLTVT.

The chain combines TRBV19 with TRBJ1-5; no clear D gene. The CDR3 runs 13 residues. V lost 5 bases and J 4 bases, leaving 9 bases between the germline ends. CDR1 is LNHDA and CDR2 is SQIVND in the germline V gene (reference sequence). The CDR3 sequence: CASSHHENQPQHF. For the CDR3, the DNA is TGTGCCAGTAGTCATCATGAGAATCAGCCCCAGCATTTT.